The 4 T cell receptor beta chains below come from one sample, sequenced in a study of blood T cells in healthy people across ages. Through a sample-barcoded 5' primer and a J-beta primer mix, a second PCR was run for roughly 6 to 12 cycles. TCRdb passed the 5' RACE reads through MiXCR, listing each CDR3 protein once. The top ten clones hold roughly 3.5% of a sample with about 800,000 distinct CDR3 sequences, 25% of them seen once. The sample also formed part of further work on T cells of mothers and their children.

The sequencing input was blood. The source of these receptors is a boy aged 10-17 years in good health.

There are a few counts of this clonotype. This chain links TRBV19 with TRBJ1-2, with D possibly TRBD1 on 5 matching bases. The CDR3 spans 13 residues. Germline V CDR1 and CDR2: LNHDA, SQIVND (reference sequence). Trimming removed 10 bases at V and 10 bases at J, with 22 bases between. CDR3 region: CATLNPPGGDYTF. For the CDR3, the DNA is TGTGCCACCTTAAATCCACCCGGGGGAGACTACACCTTC.

This clonotype occurred a few times. The CDR3 spells CASSPGLVNYGYTF. As DNA, the CDR3 is TGTGCCAGCAGTCCTGGACTGGTTAACTATGGCTACACCTTC. The chain is built from TRBV7-9 and TRBJ1-2; D is undetermined. This CDR3 is built from 14 residues. Between the trimmed V and J ends, which lost 6 bases and 1 base, there was a span of 12 bases. CDR1 and CDR2 from the germline V gene are SEHNR and FQNEAQ (reference sequence).

In the case of this clonotype: Mismatch with germline at one junction end may stem from a read error. The rearrangement uses TRBV13 and TRBJ2-7, with 7 positions matching TRBD1. CDR1 is PRHDT and CDR2 is FYEKMQ in the germline V gene (reference sequence). This CDR3 region has 11 residues. The CDR3 region is CASSVSDRNFF. The CDR3 nucleotides are TGTGCCAGCAGCGTATCGGACAGGAACTTCTTC.

This clonotype occurred a few times. The rearrangement joins TRBV7-2 to TRBJ1-2; D is perhaps TRBD1 (6 bases). CDR3 length: 15 amino acids. V lost 5 bases to trimming and J lost 2 bases, with 15 bases between them. Germline V gives CDR1 SGHTA, CDR2 FQGNSA. DNA for the CDR3: TGTGCCAGCAGCACCCGAAGGGGGGAGAACTATGGCTACACCTTC. As protein: CASSTRRGENYGYTF.